This T cell receptor (beta chain) was retrieved from a study of cytomegalovirus exposure and HLA in healthy donors. Across the study: Clustering assigned 81% of the roughly 400 genotyped donors to the Caucasian-associated ancestry cluster. The study's findings and limits: In most subjects, TCR beta sequences reportedly gave accurate predictions of HLA-A and HLA-B alleles. Indistinguishable V segments such as TRBV6-2 and TRBV6-3 were excluded.

CDR1 and CDR2 from the germline V gene are MNHEY and SVGAGI. With 7 bases clipped from V and 3 bases from J, the junction kept 2 bases outside the gene matches. This CDR3 has 13 amino acids. About this clone itself: Its specificity is unknown.

PCR used 60 Vbeta primers and 13 Jbeta primers. Sequenced by immunoSEQ multiplex PCR; TCRdb stores in-frame clones only, minus some. The profile shows about 170,000 clones, roughly 81% of them singletons. Donors counted as nominally healthy when sampled, yet unrecorded immune exposures were likely. Source material: PBMCs. This receptor was identified in a man aged 25-45 years in good health and CMV-seropositive. The rearrangement links TRBV6-5 to TRBJ1-4, with 7 bases matching TRBD1. The chain's CDR3 is CASKGQSNEKLFF. As DNA, the CDR3 is TGTGCCAGCAAGGGACAGTCTAATGAAAAACTGTTTTTT.